The 21 T cell receptor beta chains below were found in one sample sequenced in a study of cytotoxic CD8 clonotypes in ibrutinib-treated CLL. Libraries were prepared by immunoSEQ multiplex PCR; TCRdb keeps only in-frame clonotypes and omits some of them. Altogether some 80,000 clones are present, around 79% being singletons, with the ten largest covering 4.8%. Here the sequenced sample was PBMCs, taken after 12 months of ibrutinib treatment. The origin of the receptors is a human donor with chronic lymphocytic leukemia.

The chain joins TRBV7-3 to TRBJ2-3; 9 nucleotides match TRBD2. CDR1 is SGHTA, CDR2 FQGTGA, per germline. V shed 5 bases and J 2 bases; nucleotides not matched to a gene: 5. This CDR3 is built from 15 residues. The CDR3 protein is CASSPQRGATDTQYF. The DNA for the CDR3 is TGTGCCAGCAGCCCCCAGCGGGGGGCCACAGATACGCAGTATTTT.

This chain joins TRBV29-1 and TRBJ2-2; TRBD2 might be the D (7 bases). V was cut by 4 bases and J by 2 bases, with 17 bases left in between. The germline V gene encodes CDR1 SQVTM and CDR2 ANQGSEA. The CDR3 sequence is 16 residues long. The CDR3 DNA is TGCAGCGTTGGGGCCGGCGGGGGCGTTAACACCGGGGAGCTGTTTTTT. Translating gives CSVGAGGGVNTGELFF.

The chain is built from TRBV10-3 and TRBJ1-2; possibly TRBD1 for D (6 bases). CDR3 length: 15 amino acids. Germline-derived CDR1 and CDR2 are ENHRY and SYGVKD. Trimming took 6 bases from V and 4 from J, leaving 18 bases between them. CDR3: CAISLGGGAFYGYTF. The CDR3 nucleotides are TGTGCCATCAGCCTCGGGGGGGGCGCCTTCTATGGCTACACCTTC.

The chain couples TRBV19 to TRBJ2-5; unclear D gene. The CDR3 consists of 13 residues. The V end was cut by 6 bases, the J end by 1 base, with 9 bases between. CDR1 is LNHDA, CDR2 SQIVND, per germline (reference sequence). The CDR3 bases are TGTGCCAGTAGCCCTATTCCCCAAGAGACCCAGTACTTC. It codes for CASSPIPQETQYF.

This CDR3 is CASSSQGSGSYTGELFF. In nucleotides, the CDR3 is TGTGCCAGCAGTTCCCAGGGTAGCGGCTCATACACCGGGGAGCTGTTTTTT. The chain links TRBV28 to TRBJ2-2, with D maybe TRBD2 (6 bases). The CDR3 loop spans 17 amino acids. Trimming removed 4 bases from V and 3 bases from J, with 18 bases in between. The germline CDR1 and CDR2 sequences are MDHEN and SYDVKM. The whole variable domain, filled in from reference TRBV28 and TRBJ2-2, reads DVKVTQSSRYLVKRTGEKVFLECVQDMDHENMFWYRQDPGLGLRLIYFSYDVKMKEKGDIPEGYSVSREKKERFSLILESASTNQTSMYLCASSSQGSGSYTGELFFGEGSRLTVL.

The chain has TRBV18 and TRBJ2-1; D not resolved. CDR1 is KGHSH, CDR2 LQKENI, per germline. The V and J ends lost 3 bases and 9 bases respectively, with 12 bases between them. This CDR3 is built from 13 residues. The CDR3 DNA reads as TGTGCCAGCTCACCCACGGATGTGAGTGAGCAGTTCTTC. Protein product: CASSPTDVSEQFF.

V gene TRBV5-1 combines with J gene TRBJ2-3; no definite D call. In germline, CDR1 is SGHRS, CDR2 YFSETQ. CDR3 size: 15 residues. The V end lost 2 bases, the J end lost 3 bases, and 13 bases lay between the germline ends. This CDR3 is CASSLLGGRTDTQYF. The CDR3 region has the DNA TGCGCCAGCAGCTTATTGGGCGGACGGACAGATACGCAGTATTTT.

The rearrangement links TRBV11-2 to TRBJ1-2; 12 nucleotides agree with TRBD1. The V gene's germline CDR1 is SGHAT and CDR2 FQNNGV. This CDR3 spans 17 amino acids. V trimming: 1 base; J trimming: 2 bases; junction bases outside the gene matches: 5. The CDR3 DNA reads as TGTGCCAGCAGCTTAGCCCTGGGACAGGGGGCGAACTATGGCTACACCTTC. Translated, it gives CASSLALGQGANYGYTF. The full variable domain, rest sourced from reference TRBV11-2 and TRBJ1-2, is EAGVAQSPRYKIIEKRQSVAFWCNPISGHATLYWYQQILGQGPKLLIQFQNNGVVDDSQLPKDRFSAERLKGVDSTLKIQPAKLEDSAVYLCASSLALGQGANYGYTFGSGTRLTVV.

V and J are TRBV11-2 and TRBJ2-7, with 7 bases aligning to TRBD2. The CDR3 runs to 13 residues. Germline V CDR1 and CDR2: SGHAT, FQNNGV. V lost 5 bases to trimming and J lost 7 bases; unmatched junction nucleotides: 8. CDR3 bases: TGTGCCAGCAGCGGGGGGGGAACGTGGGAGCAGTACTTC. This encodes CASSGGGTWEQYF.

The rearrangement uses TRBV4-1 and TRBJ2-1, with 11 nucleotides matching TRBD2. V trimming: 0 bases; J trimming: 4 bases; junction bases outside the gene matches: 5. The CDR3 loop spans 17 amino acids. Germline-derived CDR1 and CDR2 are MGHRA and YSYEKL. The CDR3 nucleotides read TGCGCCAGCAGCCAAGAGTCCGGGACTAGCGGATACAATGAGCAGTTCTTC. It codes for CASSQESGTSGYNEQFF.

This CDR3 is CASSAGLGPQETQYF. The CDR3 region has the DNA TGTGCCAGCAGCGCGGGCCTTGGGCCCCAAGAGACCCAGTACTTC. The rearrangement links TRBV7-3 to TRBJ2-5, with D tentatively TRBD2 (5 bases). Germline-derived CDR1 and CDR2 are SGHTA and FQGTGA. V shed 5 bases and J shed 1 base, with 14 bases lying between them. The CDR3 consists of 15 residues.

The chain uses TRBV19 and TRBJ2-2, with D possibly matching TRBD1 (5 bases). The germline CDR1 and CDR2 sequences are LNHDA and SQIVND (reference sequence). V was clipped by 3 bases and J by 5 bases, with 10 bases between them. The CDR3 runs 14 residues. CDR3 in amino acids: CASSISRVTGELFF. CDR3 bases: TGTGCCAGTAGTATTTCCAGGGTGACCGGGGAGCTGTTTTTT.

The rearrangement uses TRBV6-1 and TRBJ1-5, with D maybe TRBD1 (6 bases). Trimming took 6 bases from V and 11 from J, leaving 17 bases between them. The V gene's germline CDR1 is MNHNS and CDR2 SASEGT. The length of the CDR3 is 13 residues. CDR3 bases: TGTGCCAGCAGAGCCCCCCAGGGGTTGGCCCAGCATTTT. Translation gives CASRAPQGLAQHF.

This rearrangement joins TRBV27 to TRBJ2-1; 13 bases line up with TRBD2. Trimming at V came to 3 bases and at J to 0 bases, leaving 8 bases not matched to a gene. The CDR3 is made up of 19 amino acids. Germline CDR1 reads MNHEY; CDR2 reads SMNVEV (reference sequence). The CDR3 DNA is TGTGCCAGCAGTTTTCGTTGGACTAGCGGGAGATACTCCTACAATGAGCAGTTCTTC. As protein: CASSFRWTSGRYSYNEQFF.

This sequence joins TRBV5-1 and TRBJ2-1, with TRBD2 matching over 10 bases. The CDR3 is 15 amino acids. J gave up 3 bases and V 1 base, and 1 base lay outside the gene matches. Per the germline V gene, CDR1 is SGHRS and CDR2 is YFSETQ. The CDR3 protein is CASSLTSGDYNEQFF. CDR3 nucleotides: TGCGCCAGCAGCTTGACTAGCGGGGACTACAATGAGCAGTTCTTC.

The chain couples TRBV28 to TRBJ1-1, with D unclear. V was clipped by 3 bases and J by 6 bases, with 11 bases between them. CDR3 length: 13 amino acids. Per the germline V gene, CDR1 is MDHEN and CDR2 is SYDVKM. The CDR3 DNA is TGTGCCAGCAGTTTTAGAGGGATGCCTGAAGCTTTCTTT. It translates to CASSFRGMPEAFF.

This chain uses TRBV9 with TRBJ2-7; the D gene is possibly TRBD2 (7 bases). The germline V gene encodes CDR1 SGDLS and CDR2 YYNGEE. The ends were cut back, 3 bases at V and 0 bases at J, with 10 bases in the middle. This CDR3 region has 14 residues. The CDR3 reads CASSEGGSSYEQYF. CDR3 nucleotides: TGTGCCAGCAGCGAGGGGGGGAGCTCCTACGAGCAGTACTTC.

The V gene is TRBV4-2, the J gene TRBJ2-1, with TRBD2 as a possible D gene (6 bases). Germline CDR1 LGHNA, CDR2 YNFKEQ. The CDR3 is made up of 17 amino acids. The V and J ends lost 0 bases and 3 bases respectively, with 15 bases between them. CDR3 in amino acids: CASSQDSGGTLYNEQFF. CDR3 nucleotide sequence: TGTGCCAGCAGCCAAGATTCAGGAGGGACCCTCTACAATGAGCAGTTCTTC.

V usage is TRBV28 and J usage is TRBJ2-2; 8 nucleotides align to TRBD2. The CDR3 is 16 amino acids. Germline assignment: CDR1 MDHEN and CDR2 SYDVKM. V shed 4 bases and J 5 bases; nucleotides not matched to a gene: 9. The CDR3 sequence is CASSSPGGRTTGELFF. CDR3 nucleotide sequence: TGTGCCAGCAGTTCCCCCGGCGGGAGGACGACCGGGGAGCTGTTTTTT.

V gene TRBV7-2 combines with J gene TRBJ2-1, with 7 nucleotides matching TRBD1. Germline CDR1 is SGHTA and CDR2 is FQGNSA. The CDR3 covers 14 residues. V was pared by 7 bases and J by 9 bases, with 12 bases of the junction left unmatched. The DNA for the CDR3 is TGTGCCAGCAAGAGACAGGGCTTTTCAGGTGAGCAGTTCTTC. It is translated as CASKRQGFSGEQFF. The full variable domain, completed using reference TRBV7-2 and TRBJ2-1, is GAGVSQSPSNKVTEKGKDVELRCDPISGHTALYWYRQSLGQGLEFLIYFQGNSAPDKSGLPSDRFSAERTGGSVSTLTIQRTQQEDSAVYLCASKRQGFSGEQFFGPGTRLTVL.

The chain links TRBV5-1 to TRBJ2-7, with 9 bases identical to TRBD1. CDR3 length: 17 residues. Germline V gene lookup returns CDR1 SGHRS and CDR2 YFSETQ. V shed 0 bases and J 3 bases; nucleotides not matched to a gene: 10. This CDR3 reads CASSLDLGTGRSYEQYF. The CDR3 coding sequence is TGCGCCAGCAGCTTGGATTTGGGGACAGGGAGGAGCTACGAGCAGTACTTC.